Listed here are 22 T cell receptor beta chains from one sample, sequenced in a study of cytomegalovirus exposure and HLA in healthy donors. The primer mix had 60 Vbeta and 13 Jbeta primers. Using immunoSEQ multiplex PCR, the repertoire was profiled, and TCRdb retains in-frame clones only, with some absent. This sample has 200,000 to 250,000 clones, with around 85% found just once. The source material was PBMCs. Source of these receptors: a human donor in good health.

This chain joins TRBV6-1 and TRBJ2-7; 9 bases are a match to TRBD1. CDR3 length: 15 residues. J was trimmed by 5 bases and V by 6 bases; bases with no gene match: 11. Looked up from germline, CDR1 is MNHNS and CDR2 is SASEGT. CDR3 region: CASSGDREFVDEQYF. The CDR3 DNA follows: TGTGCCAGCAGCGGGGACAGGGAATTTGTCGACGAGCAGTACTTC.

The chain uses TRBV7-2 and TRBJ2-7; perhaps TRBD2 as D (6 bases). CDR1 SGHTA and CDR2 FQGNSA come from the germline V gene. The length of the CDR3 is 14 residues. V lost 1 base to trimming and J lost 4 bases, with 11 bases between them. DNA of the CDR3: TGTGCCAGCAGCTTAGAGGGACTCCCTTACGAGCAGTACTTC. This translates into CASSLEGLPYEQYF.

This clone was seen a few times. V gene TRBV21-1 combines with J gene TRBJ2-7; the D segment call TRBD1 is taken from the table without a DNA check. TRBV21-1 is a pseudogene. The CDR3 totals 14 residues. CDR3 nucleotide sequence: TGTGCCAGCAGCAAAGTCGGCAGGGCGGACGAGCAGTACTTC. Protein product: CASSKVGRADEQYF.

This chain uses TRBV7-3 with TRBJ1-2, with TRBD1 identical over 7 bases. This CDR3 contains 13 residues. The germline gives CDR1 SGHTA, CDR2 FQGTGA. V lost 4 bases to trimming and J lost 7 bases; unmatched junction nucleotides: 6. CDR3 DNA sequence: TGTGCCAGCAGCTCTACAGGGGAAAGTGGCTACACCTTC. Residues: CASSSTGESGYTF. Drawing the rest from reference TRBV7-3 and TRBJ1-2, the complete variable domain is GAGVSQTPSNKVTEKGKYVELRCDPISGHTALYWYRQSLGQGPEFLIYFQGTGAADDSGLPNDRFFAVRPEGSVSTLKIQRTERGDSAVYLCASSSTGESGYTFGSGTRLTVV.

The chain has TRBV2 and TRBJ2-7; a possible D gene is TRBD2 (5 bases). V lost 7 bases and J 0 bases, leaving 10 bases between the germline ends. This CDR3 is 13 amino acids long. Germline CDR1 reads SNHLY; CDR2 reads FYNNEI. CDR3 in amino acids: CASNERSSYEQYF. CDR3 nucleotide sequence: TGTGCCAGCAACGAGCGGAGCTCCTACGAGCAGTACTTC.

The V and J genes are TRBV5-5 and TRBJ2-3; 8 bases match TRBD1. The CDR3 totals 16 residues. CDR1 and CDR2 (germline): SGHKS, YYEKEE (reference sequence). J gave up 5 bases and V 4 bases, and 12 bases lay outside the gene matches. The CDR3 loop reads CASSPRADRVLDTQYF. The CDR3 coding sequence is TGTGCCAGCAGCCCGAGGGCGGACAGGGTTTTAGATACGCAGTATTTT. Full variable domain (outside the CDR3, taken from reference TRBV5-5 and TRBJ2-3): DAGVTQSPTHLIKTRGQQVTLRCSPISGHKSVSWYQQVLGQGPQFIFQYYEKEERGRGNFPDRFSARQFPNYSSELNVNALLLGDSALYLCASSPRADRVLDTQYFGPGTRLTVL.

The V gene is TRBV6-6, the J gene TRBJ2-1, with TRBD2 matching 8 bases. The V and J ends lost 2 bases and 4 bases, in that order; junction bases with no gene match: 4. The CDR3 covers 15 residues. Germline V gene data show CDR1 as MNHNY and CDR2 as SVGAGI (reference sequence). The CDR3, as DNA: TGTGCCAGCAGTTACATACTAGCGGCTTACAATGAGCAGTTCTTC. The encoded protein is CASSYILAAYNEQFF.

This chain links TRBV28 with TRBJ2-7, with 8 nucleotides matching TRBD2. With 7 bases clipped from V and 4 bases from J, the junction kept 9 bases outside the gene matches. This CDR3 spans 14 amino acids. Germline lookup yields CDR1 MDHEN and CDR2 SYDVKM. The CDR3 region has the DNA TGTGCCAGCACCGTCAAAGCGGGAGCTTACGAGCAGTACTTC. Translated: CASTVKAGAYEQYF.

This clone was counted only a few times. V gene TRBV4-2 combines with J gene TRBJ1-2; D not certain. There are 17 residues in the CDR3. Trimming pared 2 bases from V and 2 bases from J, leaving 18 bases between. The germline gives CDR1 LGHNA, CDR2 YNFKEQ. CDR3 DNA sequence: TGTGCCAGCAGCCAATCATCAATCCGCGCTTTAAACTATGGCTACACCTTC. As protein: CASSQSSIRALNYGYTF.

In nucleotides, the CDR3 is TGTGCCAGCAGCCCGAGCGGGCCTAACACCGGGGAGCTGTTTTTT. Encoded protein: CASSPSGPNTGELFF. The rearrangement uses TRBV7-2 and TRBJ2-2; D perhaps matches TRBD2 (6 bases). Between the trimmed V and J ends, which lost 5 bases and 2 bases, there was a span of 12 bases. The CDR3 runs to 15 residues. Germline V lookup: CDR1 SGHTA, CDR2 FQGNSA.

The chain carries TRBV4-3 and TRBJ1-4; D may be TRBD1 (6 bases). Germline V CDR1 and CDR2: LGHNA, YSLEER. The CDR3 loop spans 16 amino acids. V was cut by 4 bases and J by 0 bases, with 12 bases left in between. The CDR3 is CASSPGTPATNEKLFF. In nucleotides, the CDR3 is TGCGCCAGCAGCCCTGGGACACCCGCAACTAATGAAAAACTGTTTTTT.

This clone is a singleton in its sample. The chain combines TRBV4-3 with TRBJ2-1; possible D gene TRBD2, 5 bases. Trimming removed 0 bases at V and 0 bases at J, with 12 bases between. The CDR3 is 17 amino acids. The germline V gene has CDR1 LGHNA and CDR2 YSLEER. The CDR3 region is CASSQDSVAVSYNEQFF. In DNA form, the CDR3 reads TGCGCCAGCAGCCAAGATAGCGTCGCGGTCTCCTACAATGAGCAGTTCTTC.

In nucleotides, the CDR3 is TGTGCCAGCAGCCAAAACCTTGGGACAGGGGAAGGCAATCAGCCCCAGCATTTT. It translates to CASSQNLGTGEGNQPQHF. The V gene is TRBV5-4, the J gene TRBJ1-5, with 10 bases lining up with TRBD1. The V gene's germline CDR1 is SGHNT and CDR2 YYREEE (reference sequence). CDR3 length equals 18 residues. V trimming: 4 bases; J trimming: 2 bases; junction bases outside the gene matches: 12.

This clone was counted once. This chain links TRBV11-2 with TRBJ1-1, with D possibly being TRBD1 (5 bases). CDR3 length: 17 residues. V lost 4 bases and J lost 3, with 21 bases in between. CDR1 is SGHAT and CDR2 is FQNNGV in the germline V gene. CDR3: CASSSPAGSRLDTEAFF. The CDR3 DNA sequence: TGTGCCAGCAGCTCGCCCGCAGGGTCTCGTTTGGACACTGAAGCTTTCTTT.

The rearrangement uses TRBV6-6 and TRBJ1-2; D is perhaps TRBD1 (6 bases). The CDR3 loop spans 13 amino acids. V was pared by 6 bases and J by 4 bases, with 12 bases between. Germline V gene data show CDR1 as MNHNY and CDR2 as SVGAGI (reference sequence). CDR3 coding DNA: TGTGCCAGCAGCCCCGGGGGGGCCTATGGCTACACCTTC. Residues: CASSPGGAYGYTF.

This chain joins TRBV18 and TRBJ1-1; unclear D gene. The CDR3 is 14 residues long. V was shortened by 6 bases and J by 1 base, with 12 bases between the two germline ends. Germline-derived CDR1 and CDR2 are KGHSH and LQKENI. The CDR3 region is CASSDGEGNTEAFF. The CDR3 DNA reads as TGTGCCAGCTCCGACGGAGAAGGGAACACTGAAGCTTTCTTT.

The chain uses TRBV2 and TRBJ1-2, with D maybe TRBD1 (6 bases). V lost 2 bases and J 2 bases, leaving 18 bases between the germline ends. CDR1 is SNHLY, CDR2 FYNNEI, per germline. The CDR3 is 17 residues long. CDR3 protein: CASSELGIRTANYGYTF. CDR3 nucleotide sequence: TGTGCCAGCAGTGAATTGGGTATTAGGACAGCAAACTATGGCTACACCTTC.

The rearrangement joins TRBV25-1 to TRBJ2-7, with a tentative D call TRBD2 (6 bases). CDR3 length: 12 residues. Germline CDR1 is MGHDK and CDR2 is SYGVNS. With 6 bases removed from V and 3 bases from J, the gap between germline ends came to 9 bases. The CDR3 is CASRQTSYEQYF. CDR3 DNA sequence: TGTGCCAGCAGGCAGACTAGCTACGAGCAGTACTTC.

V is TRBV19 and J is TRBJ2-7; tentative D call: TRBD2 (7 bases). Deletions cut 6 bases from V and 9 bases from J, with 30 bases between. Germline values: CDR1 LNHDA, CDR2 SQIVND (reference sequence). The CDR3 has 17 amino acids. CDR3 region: CASRLGSSGGLSGGQYF. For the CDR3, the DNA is TGTGCCAGTAGGCTAGGATCGTCGGGGGGCCTATCCGGGGGGCAGTACTTC.

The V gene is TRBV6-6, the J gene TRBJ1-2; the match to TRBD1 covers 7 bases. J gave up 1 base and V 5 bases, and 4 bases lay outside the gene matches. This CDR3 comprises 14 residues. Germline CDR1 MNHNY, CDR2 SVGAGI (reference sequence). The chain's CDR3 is CASSRDRINYGYTF. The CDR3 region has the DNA TGTGCCAGCAGTCGGGACAGAATTAACTATGGCTACACCTTC.

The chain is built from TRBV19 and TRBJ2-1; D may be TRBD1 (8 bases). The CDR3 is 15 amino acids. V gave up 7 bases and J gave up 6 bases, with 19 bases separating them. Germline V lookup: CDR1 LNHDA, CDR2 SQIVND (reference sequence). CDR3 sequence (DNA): TGTGCCAGTACCCCAGCGGGACAGGCGTTCAATGAGCAGTTCTTC. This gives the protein CASTPAGQAFNEQFF.

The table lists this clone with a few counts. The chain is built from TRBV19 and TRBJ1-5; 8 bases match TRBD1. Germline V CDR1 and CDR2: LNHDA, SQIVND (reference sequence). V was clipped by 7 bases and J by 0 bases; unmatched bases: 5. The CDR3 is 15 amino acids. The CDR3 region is CASTRQGYSNQPQHF. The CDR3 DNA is TGTGCCAGTACCCGACAGGGGTATAGCAATCAGCCCCAGCATTTT.